The TCR beta chain described here comes from a study of blood T cell repertoires in COVID-19. TCRdb keeps only in-frame clones here, not all; method: immunoSEQ multiplex PCR. Of about 140,000 clones detected, 80% to 85% appear once; the ten largest clones hold around 8%. The V gene's germline CDR1 is LNHNV and CDR2 YYDKDF (reference sequence). V was trimmed by 3 bases and J by 2 bases, leaving 11 bases between them. CDR3 length: 14 residues. This clone was observed a single time. The gene calls are TRBV15 and TRBJ2-7, with D possibly being TRBD1 (6 bases). The receptor comes from a human donor in a cohort sampled during active COVID-19. The sequenced sample consisted of peripheral blood. In DNA form, the CDR3 reads TGTGCCACCAGCAGCCGGGACAAACCCTACGAGCAGTACTTC. Amino acids: CATSSRDKPYEQYF.